The 24 T cell receptor beta chains in this list originate from one sample, sequenced in a study of blood T cell repertoires in COVID-19. Only in-frame clones appear in the TCRdb table, and some are missing; sequencing was by immunoSEQ multiplex PCR. The sample lists approximately 250,000 clones, approximately 86% occurring once. The sequencing input was peripheral blood. These TCRs come from a man in his late teens or twenties with active or convalescent COVID-19.

The rearrangement uses TRBV12-5 and TRBJ1-4; weak D call: TRBD1 (6 bases). Trimming cost V 1 base and J 7 bases, with 16 bases left between them. The CDR3 is 16 residues long. Germline CDR1 LGHNT, CDR2 FRNRAP. The CDR3 spells CASGLAHDRSPEKLFF. CDR3 bases: TGTGCTAGTGGTTTGGCTCACGACAGGAGTCCTGAAAAACTGTTTTTT.

This clone was counted once. The chain recombines TRBV2 with TRBJ2-3; TRBD2 matches 11 bases. The J segment lost 0 bases and the V segment lost 1 base, leaving 6 bases of the junction unmatched. This CDR3 spans 18 amino acids. Germline V CDR1 and CDR2: SNHLY, FYNNEI. The CDR3 region is CASSEEGLADASTDTQYF. CDR3 sequence (DNA): TGTGCCAGCAGTGAAGAGGGACTAGCGGATGCTAGCACAGATACGCAGTATTTT.

This chain links TRBV7-9 with TRBJ2-7; 8 positions agree with TRBD1. V was clipped by 5 bases and J by 6 bases; unmatched bases: 6. The CDR3 spans 13 residues. The germline V gene has CDR1 SEHNR and CDR2 FQNEAQ (reference sequence). The CDR3 sequence is CASSPMTGAEQYF. Here the CDR3 DNA reads TGTGCCAGCAGCCCCATGACAGGGGCCGAGCAGTACTTC.

The V and J genes are TRBV30 and TRBJ2-3; 9 bases agree with TRBD2. V trimming: 2 bases; J trimming: 5 bases; junction bases outside the gene matches: 5. Germline V gives CDR1 GTSNPN, CDR2 SVGIG (reference sequence). The CDR3 consists of 14 residues. The CDR3 sequence: CAWSSSGIRDTQYF. DNA of the CDR3: TGTGCCTGGAGTTCTAGCGGGATCAGAGATACGCAGTATTTT.

The chain uses TRBV10-3 and TRBJ1-5; no clear D. Germline CDR1 is ENHRY and CDR2 is SYGVKD. V lost 2 bases and J lost 0, with 5 bases in between. This CDR3 is 14 amino acids long. The CDR3 sequence: CAISESSSNQPQHF. CDR3 in DNA: TGTGCCATCAGTGAGAGTAGTAGCAATCAGCCCCAGCATTTT.

The chain has TRBV20-1 and TRBJ2-3; D is unresolved. The V gene's germline CDR1 is DFQATT and CDR2 SNEGSKA (reference sequence). The V gene lost 7 bases and the J gene lost 6 bases, with 8 bases spanning the gap. This CDR3 contains 10 residues. The CDR3 protein is CSGGDDTQYF. As DNA, the CDR3 is TGCAGTGGCGGCGACGATACGCAGTATTTT.

This clone has a single count. The rearrangement uses TRBV28 and TRBJ1-2; D may be TRBD1 (6 bases). The CDR3 totals 16 residues. CDR1 and CDR2 (germline): MDHEN, SYDVKM. Deletions cut 2 bases from V and 3 bases from J, with 16 bases between. The CDR3 here is CASSLNIRGSYYGYTF. CDR3 coding DNA: TGTGCCAGCAGTTTAAACATCAGGGGTTCCTACTATGGCTACACCTTC.

The chain employs TRBV10-3 and TRBJ1-5; D is unclear. In germline, CDR1 is ENHRY, CDR2 SYGVKD. The CDR3 covers 16 residues. Trimming left V 0 bases short and J 1 base short, with 10 bases between. The CDR3 bases are TGTGCCATCAGTGAGTCAGCGACTTCGAGCAATCAGCCCCAGCATTTT. This gives the protein CAISESATSSNQPQHF.

The V call is TRBV7-2, the J call TRBJ2-3; TRBD2 matches at 14 bases. Germline-derived CDR1 and CDR2 are SGHTA and FQGNSA. V was pared by 5 bases and J by 1 base, with 5 bases of the junction left unmatched. The CDR3 length is 17 residues. The CDR3 loop reads CASSPKGLAGGTDTQYF. The CDR3 bases are TGTGCCAGCAGCCCCAAGGGACTAGCGGGGGGCACAGATACGCAGTATTTT. Combining the CDR3 with reference TRBV7-2 and TRBJ2-3 gives the whole variable domain GAGVSQSPSNKVTEKGKDVELRCDPISGHTALYWYRQSLGQGLEFLIYFQGNSAPDKSGLPSDRFSAERTGGSVSTLTIQRTQQEDSAVYLCASSPKGLAGGTDTQYFGPGTRLTVL.

The chain links TRBV5-5 to TRBJ2-1; D remains ambiguous. The germline CDR1 and CDR2 sequences are SGHKS and YYEKEE (reference sequence). CDR3 size: 14 residues. Trimming removed 5 bases from V and 0 bases from J, with 9 bases in between. Here the CDR3 DNA reads TGTGCCAGCAGTAAGACGGGCTCCTACAATGAGCAGTTCTTC. Residues: CASSKTGSYNEQFF. Together with reference TRBV5-5 and TRBJ2-1, the CDR3 gives the full variable domain: DAGVTQSPTHLIKTRGQQVTLRCSPISGHKSVSWYQQVLGQGPQFIFQYYEKEERGRGNFPDRFSARQFPNYSSELNVNALLLGDSALYLCASSKTGSYNEQFFGPGTRLTVL.

The V and J genes are TRBV5-1 and TRBJ2-1; TRBD2 matches 10 bases. With V trimmed by 1 base and J by 4 bases, 8 bases remained unmatched. This CDR3 region has 17 residues. Germline CDR1 SGHRS, CDR2 YFSETQ. The CDR3 DNA is TGCGCCAGCAGCTTGCCGCGGGGGACTAGCGCATACAATGAGCAGTTCTTC. Its protein is CASSLPRGTSAYNEQFF.

The V gene is TRBV20-1, the J gene TRBJ1-2; D not resolved. The CDR3 covers 11 residues. The germline V and J ends were trimmed by 6 bases and 3 bases, with 8 bases remaining between them. Per germline, CDR1 DFQATT and CDR2 SNEGSKA (reference sequence). The CDR3: CSARNHYGYTF. The CDR3, as DNA: TGCAGTGCGCGAAACCACTATGGCTACACCTTC.

In its sample, this clone was seen a few times. The rearrangement links TRBV7-9 to TRBJ1-4; D is possibly TRBD1 (6 bases). This CDR3 region has 15 residues. V was pared by 5 bases and J by 4 bases, with 14 bases between. The germline gives CDR1 SEHNR, CDR2 FQNEAQ (reference sequence). The DNA for the CDR3 is TGTGCCAGCAGCCCCCTGACAGGCTATAATGAAAAACTGTTTTTT. It is translated as CASSPLTGYNEKLFF.

The chain couples TRBV7-2 to TRBJ1-5; D might be TRBD1 (5 bases). The length of the CDR3 is 13 residues. The V end lost 3 bases, the J end lost 7 bases, and 10 bases lay between the germline ends. The germline V gene has CDR1 SGHTA and CDR2 FQGNSA. Written as DNA, the CDR3 is TGTGCCAGCAGCTTGCAGGGTGGACAGCCCCAGCATTTT. Translated, it gives CASSLQGGQPQHF.

Concerning this clone itself: One junction end does not reproduce the germline sequence, and a read error may be involved. The rearrangement uses TRBV6-5 and TRBJ1-1, with TRBD1 as a possible D gene (6 bases). The germline CDR1 and CDR2 sequences are MNHEY and SVGAGI. The CDR3 sequence is 13 residues long. CDR3 residues: CASRIIGDTEAFF. DNA of the CDR3: TGTGCCAGCAGAATTATAGGGGACACAGAAGCTTTCTTT.

This sequence joins TRBV19 and TRBJ1-2; D not resolved. The V gene lost 5 bases and the J gene lost 4 bases, with 14 bases spanning the gap. Per the germline V gene, CDR1 is LNHDA and CDR2 is SQIVND (reference sequence). This CDR3 contains 14 residues. CDR3 nucleotides: TGTGCCAGTAGTTACCCTCGGAGTAGCTATGGCTACACCTTC. The encoded protein is CASSYPRSSYGYTF. The entire variable domain, with the rest obtained from reference TRBV19 and TRBJ1-2, is as follows: DGGITQSPKYLFRKEGQNVTLSCEQNLNHDAMYWYRQDPGQGLRLIYYSQIVNDFQKGDIAEGYSVSREKKESFPLTVTSAQKNPTAFYLCASSYPRSSYGYTFGSGTRLTVV.

The rearrangement joins TRBV23-1 to TRBJ2-7; D gene uncertain. TRBV23-1 is an open reading frame whose function is uncertain. The germline V and J ends were trimmed by 0 bases and 1 base, with 10 bases remaining between them. The CDR3 runs to 15 residues. CDR3 DNA sequence: TGCGCCAGCAGTCAATCGTACCATGAGTCCTACGAGCAGTACTTC. Protein: CASSQSYHESYEQYF.

The chain carries TRBV11-3 and TRBJ1-1; D gene unclear. CDR3 length: 13 amino acids. V gave up 4 bases and J gave up 0 bases, with 6 bases separating them. Germline V gene lookup returns CDR1 SGHNT and CDR2 YENEEA. The CDR3 DNA is TGTGCCAGCAGCTCCGGGATGAACACTGAAGCTTTCTTT. Translating it yields CASSSGMNTEAFF.

The J gene is TRBJ1-5, the V gene TRBV6-5; D not certain. V was pared by 7 bases and J by 0 bases, with 10 bases between. Germline values: CDR1 MNHEY, CDR2 SVGAGI. The CDR3 loop spans 14 amino acids. CDR3 sequence (DNA): TGTGCCAGCACAGCGTATGATAGCAATCAGCCCCAGCATTTT. Translating gives CASTAYDSNQPQHF.

The table lists this clone with a count of one. The chain carries TRBV27 and TRBJ1-2, with 10 bases that match TRBD1. The CDR3 spans 13 residues. Germline loops: CDR1 MNHEY, CDR2 SMNVEV (reference sequence). V lost 6 bases, J lost 8 bases, and 6 bases stayed unmatched. Written as DNA, the CDR3 is TGTGCCAGCAGACCGGGACAGGGGCGCGGCTACACCTTC. This translates into CASRPGQGRGYTF.

J is TRBJ2-7 and V is TRBV5-5; TRBD1 aligns across 8 bases. This CDR3 is built from 14 residues. Trimming at V came to 3 bases and at J to 9 bases, leaving 11 bases not matched to a gene. CDR1 is SGHKS and CDR2 is YYEKEE in the germline V gene (reference sequence). The CDR3 nucleotides read TGTGCCAGCAGCTCAGGGGGACAGGCCGAGGTGCAGTACTTC. It specifies CASSSGGQAEVQYF.

V gene TRBV5-6 combines with J gene TRBJ1-4; TRBD1 agrees at 7 bases. J lost 8 bases, V lost 5 bases, and 9 bases had no gene match. This CDR3 has 14 residues. Germline CDR1 reads SGHDT; CDR2 reads YYEEEE. The CDR3 region is CASRRREGAEKLFF. Here the CDR3 DNA reads TGTGCCAGCAGGCGTCGAGAGGGGGCGGAAAAACTGTTTTTT.

The V gene is TRBV9, the J gene TRBJ2-3; 13 nucleotides match TRBD2. Germline V gene lookup returns CDR1 SGDLS and CDR2 YYNGEE. CDR3 length: 16 amino acids. V lost 3 bases, J lost 5 bases, and 6 bases stayed unmatched. CDR3 coding DNA: TGTGCCAGCAGCGCGGGACTAGCGGGGCCGGAAGATACGCAGTATTTT. Residues: CASSAGLAGPEDTQYF.

This chain links TRBV7-9 with TRBJ2-1, with a tentative D call TRBD1 (6 bases). Trimming removed 1 base from V and 5 bases from J, with 12 bases in between. Germline V gives CDR1 SEHNR, CDR2 FQNEAQ (reference sequence). The length of the CDR3 is 15 residues. This chain's CDR3 is CASSLGQEPDNEQFF. CDR3 DNA: TGTGCCAGCAGCTTAGGACAGGAGCCCGACAATGAGCAGTTCTTC.